Listed here are 15 T cell receptor beta chains from one sample, sequenced in a study of cytomegalovirus exposure and HLA in healthy donors. With 60 Vbeta and 13 Jbeta primers, the PCR was carried out. Sequencing used immunoSEQ multiplex PCR; TCRdb keeps in-frame clones, though not all of them. The data hold around 120,000 clones, with around 81% observed a single time. The sequenced sample was PBMCs. These receptors were collected from a man younger than 35 in good health and CMV-seronegative.

This clone was recorded a few times. This chain connects TRBV19 to TRBJ2-5; D not certain. The CDR3 covers 14 residues. Per the germline V gene, CDR1 is LNHDA and CDR2 is SQIVND (reference sequence). The V and J ends lost 3 bases and 1 base respectively, with 9 bases between them. CDR3 sequence (DNA): TGTGCCAGTAGTATCGGAACGGGCCAAGAGACCCAGTACTTC. Translation gives CASSIGTGQETQYF. Full variable domain (outside the CDR3, taken from reference TRBV19 and TRBJ2-5): DGGITQSPKYLFRKEGQNVTLSCEQNLNHDAMYWYRQDPGQGLRLIYYSQIVNDFQKGDIAEGYSVSREKKESFPLTVTSAQKNPTAFYLCASSIGTGQETQYFGPGTRLLVL.

CDR3 in amino acids: CAKGALNEQFF. The DNA for the CDR3 is TGTGCCAAGGGGGCGCTAAATGAGCAGTTCTTC. This chain uses TRBV7-9 with TRBJ2-1; 7 bases are a match to TRBD1. Trimming cost V 10 bases and J 7 bases; bases outside gene matches: 4. CDR3 size: 11 residues. The germline CDR1 and CDR2 sequences are SEHNR and FQNEAQ (reference sequence).

This clone appeared a single time. The rearrangement joins TRBV21-1 to TRBJ2-7; TRBD1 is the table's D call and was not checked against the DNA. TRBV21-1 is a known pseudogene. The CDR3 has 20 residues. CDR3 nucleotides: TGTGCCAGCAGCAAAGGCCAGGGAAAGTTGGATGGAGTTCGCCCCTACGAGCAGTACTTC. Encoded protein: CASSKGQGKLDGVRPYEQYF.

The chain's CDR3 is CASSLPGNYGYTF. CDR3 sequence (DNA): TGTGCCAGCAGCTTGCCAGGGAACTATGGCTACACCTTC. V gene TRBV5-6 combines with J gene TRBJ1-2, with D possibly TRBD1 on 5 matching bases. Germline CDR1 and CDR2: SGHDT and YYEEEE. Trimming took off 1 base at V and 2 bases at J, with 6 bases between the two ends. This CDR3 has 13 residues. Drawing the rest from reference TRBV5-6 and TRBJ1-2, the complete variable domain is DAGVTQSPTHLIKTRGQQVTLRCSPKSGHDTVSWYQQALGQGPQFIFQYYEEEERQRGNFPDRFSGHQFPNYSSELNVNALLLGDSALYLCASSLPGNYGYTFGSGTRLTVV.

This chain uses TRBV9 with TRBJ2-7, with TRBD1 as a possible D gene (6 bases). CDR1 and CDR2 from the germline V gene are SGDLS and YYNGEE. The CDR3 spans 16 residues. Trimming pared 1 base from V and 7 bases from J, leaving 21 bases between. CDR3 residues: CASSVNRDMESKEQYF. In DNA form, the CDR3 reads TGTGCCAGCAGCGTAAATCGGGACATGGAATCGAAAGAGCAGTACTTC.

The chain combines TRBV7-2 with TRBJ2-5, with 9 bases lining up with TRBD2. V was pared by 2 bases and J by 4 bases, with 8 bases of the junction left unmatched. CDR1 and CDR2 from the germline V gene are SGHTA and FQGNSA. The CDR3 runs to 16 residues. The CDR3: CASSLSSGGLGETQYF. For the CDR3, the DNA is TGTGCCAGCAGCTTATCCAGCGGGGGGCTTGGAGAGACCCAGTACTTC.

This chain links TRBV9 with TRBJ1-1, with D possibly being TRBD1 (6 bases). This CDR3 has 14 residues. V lost 3 bases, J lost 0 bases, and 9 bases lay in between. CDR1 is SGDLS and CDR2 is YYNGEE in the germline V gene. The CDR3 here is CASSATGMNTEAFF. CDR3 DNA: TGTGCCAGCAGCGCCACAGGGATGAACACTGAAGCTTTCTTT.

By sample share, this clone is medium-sized. This chain joins TRBV6-4 and TRBJ1-5; D may be TRBD1 (5 bases). CDR1 is MRHNA, CDR2 SNTAGT, per germline. The CDR3 consists of 13 residues. Deletions cut 3 bases from V and 3 bases from J, with 6 bases between. CDR3 nucleotides: TGTGCCAGCAGTGAGGACAACAATCAGCCCCAGCATTTT. It translates to CASSEDNNQPQHF.

V usage is TRBV6-4 and J usage is TRBJ2-3; the match to TRBD2 covers 14 bases. J gave up 0 bases and V 3 bases, and 8 bases lay outside the gene matches. Germline V gene lookup returns CDR1 MRHNA and CDR2 SNTAGT. This CDR3 spans 19 amino acids. In nucleotides, the CDR3 is TGTGCCAGCAGTGAGGGACTAGCGGGGGCACGGCGGAGCACAGATACGCAGTATTTT. Translating it yields CASSEGLAGARRSTDTQYF.

V usage is TRBV7-9 and J usage is TRBJ2-5; D is possibly TRBD2 (6 bases). The CDR3 consists of 16 residues. V lost 5 bases, J lost 5 bases, and 21 bases lay in between. Looked up from germline, CDR1 is SEHNR and CDR2 is FQNEAQ (reference sequence). CDR3 nucleotide sequence: TGTGCCAGCAGCCCCCCGGTCCGGCGGGGTGATGAGACCCAGTACTTC. As protein: CASSPPVRRGDETQYF.

J is TRBJ2-2 and V is TRBV9; a weak D match, TRBD2 (5 bases). There are 18 residues in the CDR3. Trimming shortened V by 0 bases and J by 3 bases, and 18 bases separated the two germline ends. Looked up from germline, CDR1 is SGDLS and CDR2 is YYNGEE. CDR3 sequence (DNA): TGTGCCAGCAGCGTAGCTTCGTCGGGAAATTCGTACACCGGGGAGCTGTTTTTT. This encodes CASSVASSGNSYTGELFF.

The chain links TRBV14 to TRBJ2-1; D possibly corresponds to TRBD2 (5 bases). V lost 1 base and J 16 bases, leaving 11 bases between the germline ends. Germline CDR1 SGHDN, CDR2 FVKESK. This CDR3 region has 11 residues. The CDR3 protein is CASSQGTPSFF. The CDR3 DNA sequence: TGTGCCAGCAGCCAAGGGACTCCTAGCTTCTTC.

The V call is TRBV5-1, the J call TRBJ2-7; D remains unclear. The germline gives CDR1 SGHRS, CDR2 YFSETQ. CDR3 size: 14 residues. The V end lost 0 bases, the J end lost 7 bases, and 14 bases lay between the germline ends. The CDR3 reads CASSLDIPLWEQYF. CDR3 bases: TGCGCCAGCAGCTTGGACATCCCGTTGTGGGAGCAGTACTTC.

The chain employs TRBV30 and TRBJ2-3, with TRBD2 matching 8 bases. Germline V gives CDR1 GTSNPN, CDR2 SVGIG (reference sequence). V lost 1 base to trimming and J lost 9 bases; unmatched junction nucleotides: 6. The CDR3 is 13 residues long. The CDR3 coding sequence is TGTGCCTGGAGTGCCGGGGGGGGCTTAACGCAGTATTTT. The encoded protein is CAWSAGGGLTQYF.

CDR3 sequence reads: CASSWGGGSTDTQYF. The CDR3 bases are TGTGCCAGCAGTTGGGGGGGCGGGAGCACAGATACGCAGTATTTT. The chain combines TRBV5-6 with TRBJ2-3, with D possibly being TRBD2 (7 bases). Trimming left V 5 bases short and J 0 bases short, with 13 bases between. The CDR3 runs 15 residues. Germline assignment: CDR1 SGHDT and CDR2 YYEEEE. The variable domain in full, with the rest retrieved from reference TRBV5-6 and TRBJ2-3, is DAGVTQSPTHLIKTRGQQVTLRCSPKSGHDTVSWYQQALGQGPQFIFQYYEEEERQRGNFPDRFSGHQFPNYSSELNVNALLLGDSALYLCASSWGGGSTDTQYFGPGTRLTVL.